This TCR beta chain derives from a study of T-cell reconstitution after alpha-beta-depleted transplantation in children. Study-wide results and limits: At one year after transplant, newly produced T cells mostly accounted for T-cell counts and diversity. Alpha-beta T cells present about two months after transplant were reported to originate from several hundred expanded graft clones.

Comment on this clonotype: The antigen remains undetermined.

This CDR3 has 13 residues. Looked up from germline, CDR1 is SEHNR and CDR2 is FQNEAQ (reference sequence). Trimming took off 5 bases at V and 8 bases at J, with 15 bases between the two ends. Unique molecular identifiers were built into the TCRbeta library. TCRdb re-analysed the PCR reads in MiXCR, keeping a single row per CDR3 protein. The table records around 500,000 distinct CDR3 sequences, approximately 22% of them present only once. This sequence joins TRBV7-9 and TRBJ1-1; TRBD1 might be the D (6 bases). The starting material was PBMCs, mostly from graft donor cells, obtained 360 days after TCRalphabeta/CD19-depleted stem cell transplant. The TCR was taken from a boy under two years old who had a stem cell transplant for acute myeloid leukemia, so the T cells may come from the graft donor. CDR3 nucleotides: TGTGCCAGCAGCCCCTCCGGGACACCCGAAGCTTTCTTT. As protein: CASSPSGTPEAFF. The whole variable domain, filled in from reference TRBV7-9 and TRBJ1-1, reads DTGVSQNPRHKITKRGQNVTFRCDPISEHNRLYWYRQTLGQGPEFLTYFQNEAQLEKSRLLSDRFSAERPKGSFSTLEIQRTEQGDSAMYLCASSPSGTPEAFFGQGTRLTVV.